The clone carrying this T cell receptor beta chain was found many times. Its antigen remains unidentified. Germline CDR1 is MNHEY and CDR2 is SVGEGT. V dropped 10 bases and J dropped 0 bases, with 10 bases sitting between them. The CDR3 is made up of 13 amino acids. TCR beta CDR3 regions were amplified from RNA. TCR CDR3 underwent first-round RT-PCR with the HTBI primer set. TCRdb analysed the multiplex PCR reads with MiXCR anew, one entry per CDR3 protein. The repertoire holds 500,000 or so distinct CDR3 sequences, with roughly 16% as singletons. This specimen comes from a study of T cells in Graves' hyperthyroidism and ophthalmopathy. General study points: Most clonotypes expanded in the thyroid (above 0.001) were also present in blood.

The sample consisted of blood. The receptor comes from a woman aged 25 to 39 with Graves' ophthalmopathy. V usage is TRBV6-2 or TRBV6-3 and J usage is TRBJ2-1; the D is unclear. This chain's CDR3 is CAIKLSSYNEQFF. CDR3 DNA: TGTGCCATCAAGCTAAGCTCCTACAATGAGCAGTTCTTC.